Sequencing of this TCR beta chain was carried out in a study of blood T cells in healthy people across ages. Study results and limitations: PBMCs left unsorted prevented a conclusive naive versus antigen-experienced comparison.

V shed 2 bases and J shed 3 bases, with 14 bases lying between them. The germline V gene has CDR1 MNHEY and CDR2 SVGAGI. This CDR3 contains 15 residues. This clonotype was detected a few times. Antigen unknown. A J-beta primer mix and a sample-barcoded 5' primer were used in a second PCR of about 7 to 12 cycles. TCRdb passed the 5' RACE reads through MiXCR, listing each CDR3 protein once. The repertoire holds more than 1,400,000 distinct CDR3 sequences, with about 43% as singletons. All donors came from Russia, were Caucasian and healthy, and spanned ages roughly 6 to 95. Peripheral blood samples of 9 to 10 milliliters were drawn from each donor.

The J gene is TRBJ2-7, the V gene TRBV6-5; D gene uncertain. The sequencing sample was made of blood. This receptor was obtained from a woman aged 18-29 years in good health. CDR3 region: CASSYLDGPNYEQYF. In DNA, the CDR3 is TGTGCCAGCAGTTACCTGGACGGACCAAACTACGAGCAGTACTTC.